The 16 T cell receptor beta chains below all came from one sample that was sequenced in a study of blood T cells in healthy people across ages. Primers used in a second PCR of about 6 to 12 cycles were a sample-barcoded 5' primer and a J-beta primer mix. MiXCR was run by TCRdb on the 5' RACE reads, yielding one entry per CDR3 protein. The table shows about 620,000 distinct CDR3 sequences, with roughly half occurring only once. Sequencing input: blood. The source is a woman older than 75 in good health.

The chain employs TRBV7-2 and TRBJ2-7; D gene unclear. The CDR3 has 16 amino acids. Germline V gene lookup returns CDR1 SGHTA and CDR2 FQGNSA. The ends were cut back, 0 bases at V and 0 bases at J, with 12 bases in the middle. The DNA for the CDR3 is TGTGCCAGCAGCTTAGCCGGCGATCTTAGCTCCTACGAGCAGTACTTC. Translated: CASSLAGDLSSYEQYF.

In its sample, this clonotype was seen many times. This sequence joins TRBV6-6 and TRBJ2-1; no firm D call. This CDR3 spans 15 amino acids. V was cut by 5 bases and J by 8 bases, with 19 bases left in between. Per the germline V gene, CDR1 is MNHNY and CDR2 is SVGAGI (reference sequence). The CDR3 nucleotides are TGTGCCAGCAGTAGACGACTTACCACCAACGATGAGCAGTTCTTC. This translates into CASSRRLTTNDEQFF.

The chain uses TRBV12-3 or TRBV12-4 and TRBJ2-3; D is ambiguous. V was cut by 5 bases and J by 0 bases, with 9 bases left in between. CDR3 length equals 14 residues. The CDR3 reads CASSPRVSTDTQYF. CDR3 coding DNA: TGTGCCAGCAGTCCCCGGGTGAGCACAGATACGCAGTATTTT.

Notes on this clonotype: A clone one base away is much larger, so this may be a read error. The chain couples TRBV20-1 to TRBJ2-1; D is ambiguous. TRBJ2-7 matches the DNA end more closely, so the J call is doubtful. The CDR3 runs to 15 residues. Germline V gene data show CDR1 as DFQATT and CDR2 as SNEGSKA (reference sequence). CDR3 sequence: CSASRRRSSYNEQYF. CDR3 bases: TGCAGTGCCAGCCGTCGGCGGAGCTCCTACAATGAGCAGTACTTC.

The chain carries TRBV15 and TRBJ1-4, with TRBD1 matching 8 bases. V trimming: 3 bases; J trimming: 8 bases; junction bases outside the gene matches: 5. This CDR3 contains 14 residues. Germline values: CDR1 LNHNV, CDR2 YYDKDF (reference sequence). CDR3 in amino acids: CATSRDRVDEKLFF. CDR3 coding DNA: TGTGCCACCAGCAGGGACAGGGTGGACGAAAAACTGTTTTTT.

This sequence joins TRBV18 and TRBJ2-3; the D is unclear. With 1 base removed from V and 9 bases from J, the gap between germline ends came to 14 bases. In germline, CDR1 is KGHSH, CDR2 LQKENI. The CDR3 contains 14 residues. This chain's CDR3 is CASSPRWTPETQYF. CDR3 nucleotide sequence: TGTGCCAGCTCACCACGCTGGACCCCGGAGACGCAGTATTTT.

The chain employs TRBV5-1 and TRBJ2-1; the match to TRBD1 covers 7 bases. The V segment lost 4 bases and the J segment 9 bases; nucleotides outside the gene matches: 13. CDR1 is SGHRS and CDR2 is YFSETQ in the germline V gene. The CDR3 runs 15 residues. Written as DNA, the CDR3 is TGCGCCAGCAGCAGATTACCGGGACAGAGAAGTGAGCAGTTCTTC. This sequence encodes CASSRLPGQRSEQFF.

J is TRBJ2-1 and V is TRBV5-1, with D unresolved. CDR3 length: 15 residues. Per germline, CDR1 SGHRS and CDR2 YFSETQ. Trimming took 3 bases from V and 5 from J, leaving 15 bases between them. The chain's CDR3 is CASSWARVVNNEQFF. The CDR3 nucleotides read TGCGCCAGCAGCTGGGCGAGAGTCGTAAACAATGAGCAGTTCTTC.

In its sample, this clonotype was seen a few times. The chain couples TRBV7-9 to TRBJ2-3; either TRBD1 or TRBD2 may supply D (5 bases each). Germline loops: CDR1 SEHNR, CDR2 FQNEAQ (reference sequence). V lost 1 base and J lost 1, with 9 bases in between. This CDR3 spans 15 amino acids. CDR3 amino acids: CASSLDGTRTDTQYF. In DNA form, the CDR3 reads TGTGCCAGCAGCTTAGACGGGACCCGCACAGATACGCAGTATTTT.

The chain couples TRBV28 to TRBJ2-7; D is tentatively TRBD1 or TRBD2 (7 bases each). Germline V lookup: CDR1 MDHEN, CDR2 SYDVKM. The V end was cut by 6 bases, the J end by 5 bases, with 23 bases between. This CDR3 comprises 16 residues. DNA of the CDR3: TGTGCCAGCAGCTACATCGTGGGAGGGGGCTACGACGAGCAGTACTTC. Translation: CASSYIVGGGYDEQYF.

The chain employs TRBV7-9 and TRBJ2-5, with D possibly matching TRBD1 (6 bases). CDR1 and CDR2 from the germline V gene are SEHNR and FQNEAQ (reference sequence). The V end was cut by 1 base, the J end by 6 bases, with 18 bases between. The CDR3 sequence is 16 residues long. The CDR3 sequence: CASSLGAGALFKTQYF. CDR3 coding DNA: TGTGCCAGCAGCTTAGGGGCAGGGGCCCTGTTCAAGACCCAGTACTTC.

At least ten counts were recorded for this clonotype. The gene calls are TRBV5-1 and TRBJ2-4, with D uncertain. The germline CDR1 and CDR2 sequences are SGHRS and YFSETQ. V gave up 4 bases and J gave up 7 bases, with 15 bases separating them. The CDR3 extends over 14 amino acids. CDR3 coding DNA: TGCGCCAGCAGCCTAGACTCACTTGGGAACATTCAGTACTTC. This translates into CASSLDSLGNIQYF.

Points on this clonotype: A much larger clonotype is one base distant, so this may be a read error. V usage is TRBV7-2 and J usage is TRBJ2-3; perhaps TRBD1 as D (6 bases). In germline, CDR1 is SGHTA, CDR2 FQGNSA. CDR3 length equals 13 residues. The CDR3 region is CASSLDWTDMQYF. In nucleotides, the CDR3 is TGTGCCAGCAGCTTAGATTGGACAGATATGCAGTATTTT.

Regarding this clonotype: This may be a read error, as it is one base from a much larger clone. The chain carries TRBV18 and TRBJ2-5, with a possible D match to TRBD2 (5 bases). Germline V gives CDR1 KGHSH, CDR2 LQKENI. V shed 3 bases and J shed 4 bases, with 12 bases lying between them. This CDR3 has 14 residues. The CDR3: CASSPRGSTETQYF. DNA for the CDR3: TGTGCCAGCTCACCTCGGGGTAGCACAGAGACCCAGTACTTC.

This clonotype appeared many times. This chain uses TRBV7-3 with TRBJ2-1; tentative D call: TRBD2 (5 bases). Deletions cut 2 bases from V and 5 bases from J, with 16 bases between. Germline CDR1 SGHTA, CDR2 FQGTGA. The length of the CDR3 is 16 residues. CDR3 region: CASSLFGNLRNNEQFF. For the CDR3, the DNA is TGTGCCAGCAGCTTATTCGGGAATTTAAGGAACAATGAGCAGTTCTTC.

The chain carries TRBV24-1 and TRBJ2-2; D unresolved. This CDR3 spans 11 amino acids. CDR1 KGHDR and CDR2 SFDVKD come from the germline V gene. The V end was cut by 10 bases, the J end by 4 bases, with 6 bases between. CDR3 sequence reads: CATGFTGELFF. The DNA of the CDR3 is TGTGCCACGGGGTTCACCGGGGAGCTGTTTTTT.